Presented here are 11 T cell receptor beta chains from one specimen sequenced in a study of T cell responses to AZD1222 COVID-19 vaccine. TCRdb keeps only in-frame clones here, not all; method: immunoSEQ multiplex PCR. The sample yields around 100,000 clones, nearly 90% seen once. Sample: peripheral blood, taken 28 days after the second AZD1222 dose. These receptors originate from an adult who received the AZD1222 COVID-19 vaccine.

V usage is TRBV14 and J usage is TRBJ2-3, with 9 nucleotides matching TRBD1. This CDR3 has 15 amino acids. With 2 bases clipped from V and 4 bases from J, the junction kept 4 bases outside the gene matches. CDR1 is SGHDN, CDR2 FVKESK, per germline. CDR3 bases: TGTGCCAGCAGCCAATTGGGACAGGGACCAGATACGCAGTATTTT. Residues: CASSQLGQGPDTQYF. Full variable domain (outside the CDR3, taken from reference TRBV14 and TRBJ2-3): EAGVTQFPSHSVIEKGQTVTLRCDPISGHDNLYWYRRVMGKEIKFLLHFVKESKQDESGMPNNRFLAERTGGTYSTLKVQPAELEDSGVYFCASSQLGQGPDTQYFGPGTRLTVL.

This clone was seen more than once but under ten times. The same CDR3 is also encoded by other DNA sequences in this sample. CDR3 in DNA: TGTGCCAGCAGCCCTCCTCGCACCGGGGAGCTGTTTTTT. Protein sequence: CASSPPRTGELFF. The rearrangement uses TRBV7-8 and TRBJ2-2; no clear D. Trimming pared 5 bases from V and 4 bases from J, leaving 8 bases between. CDR3 length: 13 residues. Germline V gives CDR1 SGHVS, CDR2 FQNEAQ.

This chain links TRBV9 with TRBJ2-2, with D possibly matching TRBD2 (6 bases). V shed 0 bases and J shed 3 bases, with 12 bases lying between them. CDR3 size: 16 residues. CDR1 SGDLS and CDR2 YYNGEE come from the germline V gene. CDR3 sequence reads: CASSVALAGHTGELFF. The CDR3 DNA follows: TGTGCCAGCAGCGTAGCTCTCGCGGGACACACCGGGGAGCTGTTTTTT.

Comments on this clone: Distinct nucleotide sequences in the sample also encode this CDR3. The genes are TRBV6-4 and TRBJ2-2; D might be TRBD2 (5 bases). V was shortened by 3 bases and J by 5 bases, with 7 bases between the two germline ends. Germline CDR1 reads MRHNA; CDR2 reads SNTAGT. This CDR3 is 13 amino acids long. In DNA form, the CDR3 reads TGTGCCAGCAGTGAGTCGGGGACCGGGGAGCTGTTTTTT. As protein: CASSESGTGELFF.

This rearrangement joins TRBV12-3 or TRBV12-4 to TRBJ1-5; no firm D call. Trimming removed 4 bases at V and 4 bases at J, with 5 bases between. The CDR3 covers 12 residues. This CDR3 is CASSWVNQPQHF. In DNA, the CDR3 is TGTGCCAGCAGTTGGGTAAATCAGCCCCAGCATTTT.

V gene TRBV19 combines with J gene TRBJ2-1; D gene unclear. The V end lost 5 bases, the J end lost 0 bases, and 14 bases lay between the germline ends. The CDR3 has 16 residues. Germline loops: CDR1 LNHDA, CDR2 SQIVND (reference sequence). The CDR3 reads CASSPRASSSYNEQFF. The CDR3 DNA follows: TGTGCCAGTAGTCCTCGAGCGAGCAGCTCCTACAATGAGCAGTTCTTC.

Remarks on this clone: Since the CDR3 does not end with the conserved phenylalanine or tryptophan, this likely comes from a read error. Because the CDR3's place on the DNA is in doubt, the DNA is left out and the CDR3 is given as listed by TCRdb. This chain joins TRBV28 and TRBJ1-2; TRBD1 reflects the table's D call only, with no check against the DNA. Germline CDR1 MDHEN, CDR2 SYDVKM. The CDR3 is 12 amino acids long, termini counted. CDR3 loop: CASSQQSRDRIL.

This clone was seen just once. This chain connects TRBV6-5 to TRBJ2-2, with no clear D. V was pared by 6 bases and J by 3 bases, with 5 bases between. This CDR3 region has 12 residues. Germline CDR1 MNHEY, CDR2 SVGAGI. CDR3 sequence (DNA): TGTGCCAGCAGGGGCGACACCGGGGAGCTGTTTTTT. Translation: CASRGDTGELFF.

This clone is a singleton in its sample. The chain carries TRBV20-1 and TRBJ1-5; D uncertain. Germline CDR1 DFQATT, CDR2 SNEGSKA (reference sequence). Trimming took 3 bases from V and 2 from J, leaving 5 bases between them. The CDR3 runs to 12 residues. The CDR3: CSASGGNQPQHF. The DNA for the CDR3 is TGCAGTGCTAGTGGGGGCAATCAGCCCCAGCATTTT.

J is TRBJ1-6 and V is TRBV6-5; no firm D call. V was pared by 6 bases and J by 5 bases, with 14 bases between. CDR1 and CDR2 from the germline V gene are MNHEY and SVGAGI. The CDR3 length is 15 residues. The CDR3 nucleotides are TGTGCCAGCAGATTCCCGCTTGGCCATAATTCACCCCTCCACTTT. Translated: CASRFPLGHNSPLHF.

This rearrangement joins TRBV5-1 to TRBJ2-1; weak D call: TRBD2 (5 bases). The CDR3 consists of 14 residues. V was pared by 4 bases and J by 9 bases, with 17 bases between. Germline V gives CDR1 SGHRS, CDR2 YFSETQ. CDR3 bases: TGCGCCAGCAGCACTGGACTGGCCCGGGGTGAGCAGTTCTTC. This encodes CASSTGLARGEQFF.